The rows below give T cell receptor beta chains drawn from one sample of a study of blood T cells in healthy people across ages. MiXCR was run by TCRdb on the 5' RACE reads, yielding one entry per CDR3 protein. The sample yields 800,000 to 1,300,000 distinct CDR3 sequences, under 30% seen once. This same sample was also part of a study on T cells of mothers and their children.

Sequenced sample: blood. These receptor sequences come from a girl aged 2 to 9 in good health. Both conserved end residues are part of each CDR3. A D gene is named only where the DNA matches it firmly. Some rows mark clone size as missing; the rest say once, few, many or name a class of expanded clone.

d_call: -; v_call: TRBV3-1; clone_size: few; j_call: TRBJ2-7; cdr3_aa: CASNGRGPYEQYF; cdr3_nt: TGTGCCAGCAATGGGAGGGGGCCCTACGAGCAGTACTTC
d_call: TRBD1; v_call: TRBV6-5; clone_size: -; j_call: TRBJ2-5; cdr3_aa: CASTKDRDQETQYF; cdr3_nt: TGTGCCTCTACCAAGGACAGGGACCAAGAGACCCAGTACTTC
d_call: TRBD1; v_call: TRBV20-1; clone_size: few; j_call: TRBJ1-6; cdr3_aa: CSATGTGDNSPLHF; cdr3_nt: TGCAGTGCGACTGGGACAGGAGATAATTCACCCCTCCACTTT
d_call: -; v_call: TRBV12-3/TRBV12-4; clone_size: few; j_call: TRBJ2-7; cdr3_aa: CASSSGQLSSYEQYF; cdr3_nt: TGTGCCAGCAGTTCAGGACAGCTCAGCTCCTACGAGCAGTACTTC
d_call: TRBD2; v_call: TRBV12-3/TRBV12-4; clone_size: few; j_call: TRBJ2-7; cdr3_aa: CASSLLSGVSYEQYF; cdr3_nt: TGTGCCAGCAGTTTATTAAGCGGGGTTTCCTACGAGCAGTACTTC
d_call: -; v_call: TRBV3-1; clone_size: -; j_call: TRBJ2-1; cdr3_aa: CASSQDLGFGENEQFF; cdr3_nt: TGTGCCAGCAGCCAAGATCTAGGATTTGGGGAAAATGAGCAGTTCTTC
d_call: -; v_call: TRBV15; clone_size: -; j_call: TRBJ1-1; cdr3_aa: CATSRGGGRANTEAFF; cdr3_nt: TGTGCCACCAGCAGAGGGGGGGGCAGAGCGAACACTGAAGCTTTCTTT
d_call: -; v_call: TRBV29-1; clone_size: few; j_call: TRBJ1-1; cdr3_aa: CSEFTAENEAFF; cdr3_nt: TGCAGCGAATTTACAGCTGAAAATGAAGCTTTCTTT
d_call: -; v_call: TRBV6-2/TRBV6-3; clone_size: -; j_call: TRBJ1-6; cdr3_aa: CASSSERSQFKTNSPLHF; cdr3_nt: TGTGCCAGCAGTTCAGAGCGAAGTCAATTCAAGACTAATTCACCCCTCCACTTT
d_call: TRBD1; v_call: TRBV13; clone_size: -; j_call: TRBJ1-1; cdr3_aa: CASSARTGGSDTEAFF; cdr3_nt: TGTGCCAGCAGCGCCCGGACAGGGGGTTCGGACACTGAAGCTTTCTTT
d_call: -; v_call: TRBV7-2; clone_size: few; j_call: TRBJ2-4; cdr3_aa: CASAIGLAKNIQYF; cdr3_nt: TGTGCCAGCGCCATCGGTCTAGCCAAAAACATTCAGTACTTC
d_call: -; v_call: TRBV7-8; clone_size: few; j_call: TRBJ2-5; cdr3_aa: CASGANQETQYF; cdr3_nt: TGTGCCAGCGGCGCGAACCAAGAGACCCAGTACTTC
d_call: TRBD1; v_call: TRBV12-3/TRBV12-4; clone_size: -; j_call: TRBJ2-4; cdr3_aa: CAGSLTDRGYIQYF; cdr3_nt: TGTGCCGGCAGTTTGACGGACAGGGGATACATTCAGTACTTC
d_call: -; v_call: TRBV24-1; clone_size: few; j_call: TRBJ2-3; cdr3_aa: CATSDFFSSTDTQYF; cdr3_nt: TGTGCCACCAGTGACTTTTTTTCTAGCACAGATACGCAGTATTTT
d_call: TRBD1; v_call: TRBV29-1; clone_size: few; j_call: TRBJ2-1; cdr3_aa: CSVDRGQRNEQFF; cdr3_nt: TGCAGCGTTGACAGGGGGCAAAGGAATGAGCAGTTCTTC
d_call: -; v_call: TRBV5-1; clone_size: few; j_call: TRBJ2-2; cdr3_aa: CASSWFPNAGELFF; cdr3_nt: TGCGCCAGCAGCTGGTTTCCGAACGCCGGGGAGCTGTTTTTT
d_call: -; v_call: TRBV6-5; clone_size: -; j_call: TRBJ2-1; cdr3_aa: CASSFAGWNEQFF; cdr3_nt: TGTGCCAGCAGTTTTGCGGGTTGGAATGAGCAGTTCTTC
d_call: TRBD1; v_call: TRBV12-3/TRBV12-4; clone_size: -; j_call: TRBJ1-2; cdr3_aa: CASSLSLDRVVGYTF; cdr3_nt: TGTGCCAGCAGTTTATCCTTGGACAGGGTAGTTGGCTACACCTTC
d_call: TRBD1; v_call: TRBV10-3; clone_size: -; j_call: TRBJ2-5; cdr3_aa: CAIRHDDRATQETQYF; cdr3_nt: TGTGCCATCAGGCACGACGACAGGGCAACTCAAGAGACCCAGTACTTC
d_call: -; v_call: TRBV14; clone_size: -; j_call: TRBJ2-7; cdr3_aa: CASSAAGTYEQYF; cdr3_nt: TGTGCCAGCAGCGCCGCCGGGACCTACGAGCAGTACTTC
d_call: TRBD1; v_call: TRBV29-1; clone_size: -; j_call: TRBJ1-1; cdr3_aa: CSVKTGEGTEAFF; cdr3_nt: TGCAGCGTTAAGACAGGGGAGGGGACTGAAGCTTTCTTT
d_call: -; v_call: TRBV5-1; clone_size: few; j_call: TRBJ2-1; cdr3_aa: CASSRRGDEQFF; cdr3_nt: TGCGCCAGCAGCAGAAGGGGGGATGAGCAGTTCTTC
d_call: -; v_call: TRBV4-3; clone_size: few; j_call: TRBJ2-3; cdr3_aa: CASSVTSLGTDTQYF; cdr3_nt: TGCGCCAGCAGCGTCACTAGCTTAGGCACAGATACGCAGTATTTT
d_call: -; v_call: TRBV12-3/TRBV12-4; clone_size: -; j_call: TRBJ1-4; cdr3_aa: CASSSGIDEKLFF; cdr3_nt: TGTGCCAGCAGTTCTGGGATTGATGAAAAACTGTTTTTT
d_call: TRBD2; v_call: TRBV28; clone_size: few; j_call: TRBJ2-3; cdr3_aa: CASSDWGRGDGDTQYF; cdr3_nt: TGTGCCAGCAGTGATTGGGGGCGGGGGGATGGAGATACGCAGTATTTT
d_call: -; v_call: TRBV29-1; clone_size: -; j_call: TRBJ1-1; cdr3_aa: CSVGGRTNTEAFF; cdr3_nt: TGCAGCGTTGGTGGCCGTACGAACACTGAAGCTTTCTTT
d_call: TRBD1; v_call: TRBV24-1; clone_size: few; j_call: TRBJ2-3; cdr3_aa: CATSDGQGALQGTQYF; cdr3_nt: TGTGCCACCAGTGACGGACAGGGGGCGCTTCAAGGTACGCAGTATTTT